Included here is one T cell receptor (beta chain) sequence, with context. As yet, its antigen is unknown. A 5'RACE reaction primed in the constant segment made cDNA libraries of TCR alpha and TCR beta, and these carried sample barcodes and UMIs. TCRdb re-derived calls from the 5' RACE reads in MiXCR, one entry per CDR3 protein. The sample consists of around 160,000 distinct CDR3 sequences, roughly 10% of them appearing once. This specimen comes from a study of T-cell memory formation after mild COVID-19. General study points: Second-wave clones reaching peak frequency on day 37 lacked confirmed SARS-CoV-2 specificity. Contracting CD4+ clones were located mainly in CM and EM, and CD8+ clones in EMRA. Later expanders leaned CD4+, whereas day 15 to 85 contracting clones were balanced CD4/CD8.

Sequencing was carried out using PBMCs or a T cell subset sorted from them (not recorded which). The sequence was obtained from a man aged 18 to 29 who had mild COVID-19 (a few samples of this study predate the infection). Cell type and time point are not known.

The CDR3 DNA reads TGTGCCAGCAGTGGGGGGGGACAGTCCATCCCGCGGGGTCAGCCCCAGCATTTT. The encoded protein is CASSGGGQSIPRGQPQHF. The J gene is TRBJ1-5, the V gene TRBV12-3 or TRBV12-4, with 7 positions matching TRBD1. J gave up 6 bases and V 5 bases, and 19 bases lay outside the gene matches. The CDR3 covers 18 residues.